This TCR beta chain was sequenced in a study of blood T cell repertoires in COVID-19. Overall study context: From T cells, B-cell-depleted T cells, or PBMCs came the material, which was cDNA or gDNA.

Assay used: immunoSEQ multiplex PCR; TCRdb lists only in-frame clones, some missing. Of about 220,000 clones listed, approximately 81% are singletons. The CDR3 sequence is 15 residues long. Per germline, CDR1 LGHNT and CDR2 FRNRAP. V shed 0 bases and J shed 4 bases, with 10 bases lying between them. V gene TRBV12-5 combines with J gene TRBJ2-4; D uncertain. The sample was peripheral blood. This receptor was identified in a woman aged 60-75 years who had recovered from COVID-19. The DNA of the CDR3 is TGTGCTAGTGGTTTGGTACCCGGTCCAAAAAACATTCAGTACTTC. The encoded protein is CASGLVPGPKNIQYF.